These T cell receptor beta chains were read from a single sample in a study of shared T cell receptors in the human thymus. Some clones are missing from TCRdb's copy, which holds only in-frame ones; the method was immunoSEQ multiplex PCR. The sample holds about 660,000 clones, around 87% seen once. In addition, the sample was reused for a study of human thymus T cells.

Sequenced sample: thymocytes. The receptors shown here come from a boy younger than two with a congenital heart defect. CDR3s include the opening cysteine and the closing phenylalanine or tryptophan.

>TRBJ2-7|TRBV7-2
CASSLRASGTTGGQYF
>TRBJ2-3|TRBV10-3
CAISEKAGETDTQYF
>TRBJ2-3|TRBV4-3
CASSHLAGARADTQYF
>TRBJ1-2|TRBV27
CASSPHIRQGHGYTF
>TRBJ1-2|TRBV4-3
CASSQEGHGSFGYTF
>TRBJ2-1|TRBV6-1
CASSETSGRINNEQFF
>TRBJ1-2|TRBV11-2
CASRPTRDGRRKSYGYTF
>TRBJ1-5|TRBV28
CASSTGGLQPQHF
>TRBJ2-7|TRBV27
CASSLLQGGSYEQYF
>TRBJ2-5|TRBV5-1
CASSTQGGSGETQYF
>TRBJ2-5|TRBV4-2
CASSLRTSGRGQETQYF
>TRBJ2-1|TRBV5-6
CASSLVRGRAGYNEQFF
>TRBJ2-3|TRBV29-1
CSVVPSSADTQYF
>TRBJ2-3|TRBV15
CATRGGSEGTDTQYF
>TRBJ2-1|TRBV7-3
CPQGGGKVHNEQFF
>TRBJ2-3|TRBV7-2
CASSCRDRGTDTQYF
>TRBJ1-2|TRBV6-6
CASSTGTGICGYTF
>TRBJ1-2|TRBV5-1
CASSSITTIAGGYTF
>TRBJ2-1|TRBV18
CASSRAGLYNEQFF
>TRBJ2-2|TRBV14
CASSAVLVGHQELFF
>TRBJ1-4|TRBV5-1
CASSEGDTNEKLFF
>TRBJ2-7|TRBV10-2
CASSEWREYYEQYF
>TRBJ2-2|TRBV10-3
CAISLGTEGGLGVGELFF
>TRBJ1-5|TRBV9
CASSGGDRGNQPQHF
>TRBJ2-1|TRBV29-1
CSVDHTSARVGEFF
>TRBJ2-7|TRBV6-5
CASSYVAGTSFYEQYF
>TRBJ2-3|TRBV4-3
CASSQDEAGGTDTQYF
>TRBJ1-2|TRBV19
CASRTTGIGAYGYTF
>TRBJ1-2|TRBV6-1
CASSEALGAFGYGYTF
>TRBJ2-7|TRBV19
CASSIQGPGEQYF
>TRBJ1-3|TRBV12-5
CASGLDKGGAGNTIYF
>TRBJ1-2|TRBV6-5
CASSNRDREYGYTF
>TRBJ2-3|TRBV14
CASSPKAGLGTDTQYF
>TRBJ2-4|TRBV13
CASSSPRGERGNIQYF
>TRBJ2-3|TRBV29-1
CSVEGENVNASDTQYF
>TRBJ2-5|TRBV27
CASSPGQDVETQYF
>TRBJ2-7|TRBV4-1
CASSHPTGDEQYF
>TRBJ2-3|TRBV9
CASSTGTGESTDTQYF
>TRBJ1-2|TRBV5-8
CASSLVSLTGRGYTF
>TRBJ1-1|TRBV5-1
CASSLVTERGSEAFF
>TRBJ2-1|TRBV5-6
CASSLRPGLAGNNEQFF
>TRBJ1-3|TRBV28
CASSLGADGSGNTIYF
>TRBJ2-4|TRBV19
CASSISAELAKNIQYF
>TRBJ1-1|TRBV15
CATSPTQVDTEAFF
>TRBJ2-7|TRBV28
CASSSGTSGRALLGEQYF
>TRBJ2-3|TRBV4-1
CASSQDGLKREGRGTDTQYF
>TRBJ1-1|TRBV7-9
CASSGTRGNTEAFF
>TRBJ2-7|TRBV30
CAWAKPGQGAEQYF
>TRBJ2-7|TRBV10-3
CALHREGLACEQYF
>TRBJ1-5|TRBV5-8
CASSFKGRLDQPQHF
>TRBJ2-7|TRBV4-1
CASSQEWREGGEQYF